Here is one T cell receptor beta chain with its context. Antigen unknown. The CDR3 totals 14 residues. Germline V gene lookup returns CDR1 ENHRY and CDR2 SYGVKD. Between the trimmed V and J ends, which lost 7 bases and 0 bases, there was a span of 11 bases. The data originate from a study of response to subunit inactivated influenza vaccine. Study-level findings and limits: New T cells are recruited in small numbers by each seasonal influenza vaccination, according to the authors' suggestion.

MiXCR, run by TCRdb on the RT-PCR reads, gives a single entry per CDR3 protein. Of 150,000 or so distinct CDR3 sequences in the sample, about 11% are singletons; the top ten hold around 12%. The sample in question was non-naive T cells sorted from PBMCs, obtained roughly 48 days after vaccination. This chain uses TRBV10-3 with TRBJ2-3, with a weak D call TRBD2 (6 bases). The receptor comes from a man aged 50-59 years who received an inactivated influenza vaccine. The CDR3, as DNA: TGTGCCATCACCAATAGCGGAAGCACAGATACGCAGTATTTT. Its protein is CAITNSGSTDTQYF.